This T cell receptor (beta chain) is from a study of Graves' ophthalmopathy and Graves' hyperthyroidism. General study points: Ophthalmopathy progression was predicted by the model at 55% to 71% sensitivity and 72.22% specificity.

The table lists this clonotype with a few counts. Its matching antigen is unknown. Pregnant or lactating patients and those with other autoimmune diseases or uncontrolled infections were excluded. Investigators amplified TCR beta CDR3 regions from RNA transcripts. Investigators did first-round RT-PCR with HTBI primers, then second-round multiplex PCR. TCRdb re-called the multiplex PCR reads through MiXCR, storing one row per CDR3 protein. This sample has about 380,000 distinct CDR3 sequences, with 15% found just once. Trimming removed 7 bases from V and 5 bases from J; junction bases left unmatched: 22. This CDR3 is 20 amino acids long. Per germline, CDR1 MRHNA and CDR2 SNTAGT.

The chain employs TRBV6-4 and TRBJ1-5; 11 positions agree with TRBD1. The TCR was taken from a young woman with stable Graves' hyperthyroidism. Sequencing was done on a sample of peripheral blood. In nucleotides, the CDR3 is TGTGCCAGCAATATGATCCGGGACAGGGGGGGCCCCGTCACCGATCAGCCCCAGCATTTT. This translates into CASNMIRDRGGPVTDQPQHF.